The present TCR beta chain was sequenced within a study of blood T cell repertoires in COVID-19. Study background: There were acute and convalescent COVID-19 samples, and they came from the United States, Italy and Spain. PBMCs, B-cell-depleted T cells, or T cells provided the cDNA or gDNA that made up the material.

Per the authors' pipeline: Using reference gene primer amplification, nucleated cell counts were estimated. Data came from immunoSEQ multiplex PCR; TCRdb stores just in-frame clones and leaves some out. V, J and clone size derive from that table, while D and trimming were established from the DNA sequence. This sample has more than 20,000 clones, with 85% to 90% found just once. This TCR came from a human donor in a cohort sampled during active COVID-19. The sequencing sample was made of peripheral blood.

CDR3 DNA: TGTGCCAGCAGCTTGGCGGGACAGCGTCTGGACACTGAAGCTTTCTTT. It yields the protein CASSLAGQRLDTEAFF. The chain couples TRBV5-5 to TRBJ1-1; 7 nucleotides agree with TRBD1. The germline V gene has CDR1 SGHKS and CDR2 YYEKEE (reference sequence). V lost 0 bases, J lost 3 bases, and 8 bases stayed unmatched. This CDR3 contains 16 residues. Filled out from reference TRBV5-5 and TRBJ1-1, the complete variable domain reads DAGVTQSPTHLIKTRGQQVTLRCSPISGHKSVSWYQQVLGQGPQFIFQYYEKEERGRGNFPDRFSARQFPNYSSELNVNALLLGDSALYLCASSLAGQRLDTEAFFGQGTRLTVV.